A single count supports the clone carrying this TCR beta chain. Original analysis: Estimation of nucleated cell counts was performed using reference gene primer amplification. The method was immunoSEQ multiplex PCR; TCRdb's version includes in-frame clones alone and lacks a portion of them. The V and J calls and clone size are taken from that table; D and trimming were inferred from the DNA. The repertoire has around 57,000 clones, around 90% of them found once; the top ten carry about a fifth. This CDR3 comprises 11 residues. V lost 6 bases and J lost 1, with 3 bases in between. Germline values: CDR1 MNHEY, CDR2 SVGAGI. These data come from a study of blood T cell repertoires in COVID-19. Turning to the study itself: Acute and convalescent COVID-19 specimens originated in the United States, Italy and Spain. The analysed material was cDNA or gDNA that came from T cells, B-cell-depleted T cells, or PBMCs.

Input material: peripheral blood. The origin of this receptor is a woman at least 80 years old with active COVID-19. The rearrangement uses TRBV6-5 and TRBJ1-1; D remains unclear. CDR3 bases: TGTGCCAGCAGGAGGAACACTGAAGCTTTCTTT. Translating gives CASRRNTEAFF.